This T cell receptor beta chain was found in a study of shared clonotypes between healthy human individuals. Points from the study as a whole: Researchers found naive subsets generally carried larger estimated richness than memory subsets. It was the non-shared clonotypes that had lower generation probabilities than clonotypes shared by all four donors.

Remarks on this clone: The antigen is not known.

Germline CDR1 and CDR2: SGHTA and FQGNSA. Trimming cost V 6 bases and J 13 bases; bases outside gene matches: 12. The CDR3 covers 14 residues. It was at deep level that the assay was run. Sequencing was performed with immunoSEQ multiplex PCR; in TCRdb, only in-frame clones are kept and a portion is missing. The table lists 780,000 or so clones, about two thirds of them singletons. The TCR originated in a woman in her thirties in good health. Sequencing used memory CD4+ T cells sorted from blood. Subset given: CD45RA-negative fraction. The chain uses TRBV7-2 and TRBJ1-4, with 9 bases that match TRBD1. The CDR3 reads CASRGGTGIPRLFF. The CDR3 DNA sequence: TGTGCCAGCAGAGGCGGGACAGGGATTCCCAGACTGTTTTTT.